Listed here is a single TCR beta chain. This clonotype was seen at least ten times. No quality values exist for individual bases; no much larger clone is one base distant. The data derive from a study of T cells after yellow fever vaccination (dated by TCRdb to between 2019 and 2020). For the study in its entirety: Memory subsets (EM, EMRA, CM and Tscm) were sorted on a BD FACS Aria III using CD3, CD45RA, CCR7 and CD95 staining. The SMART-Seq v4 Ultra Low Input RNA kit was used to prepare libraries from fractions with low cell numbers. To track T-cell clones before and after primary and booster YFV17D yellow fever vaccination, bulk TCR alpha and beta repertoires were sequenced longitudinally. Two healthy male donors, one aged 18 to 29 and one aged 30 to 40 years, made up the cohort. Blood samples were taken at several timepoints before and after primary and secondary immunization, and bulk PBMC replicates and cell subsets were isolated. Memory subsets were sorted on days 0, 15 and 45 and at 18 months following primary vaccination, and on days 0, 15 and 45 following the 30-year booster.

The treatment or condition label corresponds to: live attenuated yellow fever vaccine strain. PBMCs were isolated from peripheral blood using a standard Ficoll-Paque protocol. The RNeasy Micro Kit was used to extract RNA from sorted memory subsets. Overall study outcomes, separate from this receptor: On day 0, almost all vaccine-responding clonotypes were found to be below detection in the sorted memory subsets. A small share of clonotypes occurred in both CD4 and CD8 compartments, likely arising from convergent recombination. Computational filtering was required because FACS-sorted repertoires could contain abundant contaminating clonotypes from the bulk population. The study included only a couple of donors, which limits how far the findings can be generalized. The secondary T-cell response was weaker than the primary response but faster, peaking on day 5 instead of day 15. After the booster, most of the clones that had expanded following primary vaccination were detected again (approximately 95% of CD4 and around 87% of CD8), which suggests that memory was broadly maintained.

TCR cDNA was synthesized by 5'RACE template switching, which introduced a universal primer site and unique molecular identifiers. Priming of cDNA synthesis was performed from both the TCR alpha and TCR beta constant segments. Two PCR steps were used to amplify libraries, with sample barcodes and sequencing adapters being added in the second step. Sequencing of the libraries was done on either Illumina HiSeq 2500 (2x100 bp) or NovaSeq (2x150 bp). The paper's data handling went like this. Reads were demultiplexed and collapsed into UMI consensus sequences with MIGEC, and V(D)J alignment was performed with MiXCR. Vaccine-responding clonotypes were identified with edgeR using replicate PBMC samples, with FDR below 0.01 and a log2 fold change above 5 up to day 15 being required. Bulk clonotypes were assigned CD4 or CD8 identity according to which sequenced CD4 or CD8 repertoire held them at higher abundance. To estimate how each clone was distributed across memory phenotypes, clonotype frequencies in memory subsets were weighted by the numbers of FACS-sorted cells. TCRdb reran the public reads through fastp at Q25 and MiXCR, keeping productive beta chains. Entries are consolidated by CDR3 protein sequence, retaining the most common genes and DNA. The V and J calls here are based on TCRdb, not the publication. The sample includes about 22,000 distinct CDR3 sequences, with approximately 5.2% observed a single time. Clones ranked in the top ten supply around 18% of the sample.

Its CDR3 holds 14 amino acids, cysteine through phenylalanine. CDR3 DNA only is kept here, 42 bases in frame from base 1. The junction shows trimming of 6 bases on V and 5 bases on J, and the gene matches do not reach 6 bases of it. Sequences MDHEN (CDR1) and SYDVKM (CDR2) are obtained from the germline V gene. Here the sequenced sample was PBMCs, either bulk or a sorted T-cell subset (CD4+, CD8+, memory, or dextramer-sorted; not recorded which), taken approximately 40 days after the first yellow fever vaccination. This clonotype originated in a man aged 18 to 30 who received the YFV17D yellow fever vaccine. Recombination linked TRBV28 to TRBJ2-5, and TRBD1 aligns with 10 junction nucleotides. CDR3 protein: CASRDRGRGETQYF. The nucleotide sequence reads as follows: TGTGCCAGCAGAGACAGGGGGCGCGGGGAGACCCAGTACTTC.